This T cell receptor (beta chain) was sequenced for a study of blood T cell repertoires in COVID-19. Study at large: Spain, Italy and the United States supplied samples that represented acute and convalescent COVID-19. Sources were T cells, B-cell-depleted T cells, or PBMCs; the material itself was cDNA or gDNA.

In the study's own analysis: Reference gene primer amplification gave estimated nucleated cell counts. Produced via immunoSEQ multiplex PCR; TCRdb's table is partial and in-frame only. V, J and clone size reflect that table, while D and trimming were determined from the DNA. The sample shows roughly 220,000 clones, 82% of them seen only once. This clone was detected a few times. The CDR3 covers 15 residues. In germline, CDR1 is SGHDT, CDR2 YYEEEE. Between the trimmed V and J ends, which lost 2 bases and 0 bases, there was a span of 9 bases. Recovered status applied to Cohort 3 donors who had two consecutive negative PCRs. It also applied to those with clearance or with symptom resolution.

The clonotype originates from a man aged 35-49 years who had recovered from COVID-19. V gene TRBV5-6 combines with J gene TRBJ2-1, with D uncertain. Sequences were obtained from PBMCs or T cells enriched from blood (not recorded which). This CDR3 is CASSFSPSSYNEQFF. The CDR3 DNA reads TGTGCCAGCAGCTTTTCACCGAGCTCCTACAATGAGCAGTTCTTC.